This is a list of T cell receptor beta chains from one sample in a study of T cell responses to AZD1222 COVID-19 vaccine. Generated by immunoSEQ multiplex PCR, the TCRdb table keeps only in-frame clones and is missing some. Altogether about 92,000 clones are present, about 90% being singletons, with the ten largest covering 7.5%. This specimen consisted of peripheral blood, obtained on day 0 of AZD1222 vaccination. These receptors came from an adult in good health. Both conserved end residues are part of each CDR3. A D gene is named only where the DNA matches it firmly. Expanded clones are given a class, and other clones once, few, many or no size at all.

TRBJ1-1 | TRBV5-1 | NA | NA | TGCGCCAGCAGCTTAGTTCCGGGGCAGGGCACTGAAGCTTTCTTT | CASSLVPGQGTEAFF
TRBJ2-7 | TRBV28 | NA | NA | TGTGCCAGCAGCCAAACCGGGACTTCGCACTACGAGCAGTACTTC | CASSQTGTSHYEQYF
TRBJ1-5 | TRBV4-3 | NA | NA | TGCGCCAGCAGCCAAGATCTAGGGACGGGGGGCTGGCGGCAGCCCCAGCATTTT | CASSQDLGTGGWRQPQHF
TRBJ2-3 | TRBV6-5 | TRBD2 | many | TGTGCCAGCAGAGAGCGGGGGGGCCTTCGAGATACGCAGTATTTT | CASRERGGLRDTQYF
TRBJ2-3 | TRBV9 | NA | NA | TGTGCCAGCAGCGTGGCCTGGGGGGATACGCAGTATTTT | CASSVAWGDTQYF
TRBJ1-1 | TRBV18 | NA | NA | TGTGCCAGCTCACCACTCCAGGGAGCAGGCACTGAAGCTTTCTTT | CASSPLQGAGTEAFF
TRBJ2-7 | TRBV19 | NA | once | TGTGCCAGTAGTATGGCCGAGACAGCCGACGAGCAGTACTTC | CASSMAETADEQYF
TRBJ1-1 | TRBV2 | NA | NA | TGTGCCAGCAGTGAAACAAGGGGAGAGAACACTGAAGCTTTCTTT | CASSETRGENTEAFF
TRBJ2-1 | TRBV7-9 | NA | NA | TGTGCCAGCAGCTTAGTTGCGGGGAGCTCCTACAATGAGCAGTTCTTC | CASSLVAGSSYNEQFF
TRBJ1-3 | TRBV5-4 | NA | NA | TGTGCCAGCAGCTTGATACAGAGCTCTGGAAACACCATATATTTT | CASSLIQSSGNTIYF
TRBJ1-5 | TRBV12-5 | TRBD1 | NA | TGTGCTAGTGGTTGGGGGCATGGGACAGGGATCGTGAACAATCAGCCCCAGCATTTT | CASGWGHGTGIVNNQPQHF
TRBJ2-5 | TRBV7-3 | TRBD1 | NA | TGTGCCAGCAGCTTAGAGGGGGCAAAGACCCAGTACTTC | CASSLEGAKTQYF
TRBJ1-1 | TRBV29-1 | NA | NA | TGCAGCGTTGATTCCGGCGGGTATGGTTGGGGATTT | CSVDSGGYGWGF
TRBJ2-7 | TRBV12-3/TRBV12-4 | NA | NA | TGTGCCAGCAGTTTAAAGCGCGAGCAGTACTTC | CASSLKREQYF
TRBJ2-7 | TRBV5-1 | TRBD1 | NA | TGCGCCAGCAGCGGACAGGGTACCTACGAGCAGTACTTC | CASSGQGTYEQYF
TRBJ1-5 | TRBV19 | NA | NA | TGTGCCAGTAGTATGCAAGGTAGCAATCAGCCCCAGCATTTT | CASSMQGSNQPQHF
TRBJ1-5 | TRBV19 | TRBD1 | few | TGTGCCACCTTACAGGGGAACAATCAGCCCCAGCATTTT | CATLQGNNQPQHF
TRBJ1-1 | TRBV7-9 | TRBD1 | NA | TGTGCCAGCAGCTCGAGGGACAGGAACACTGAAGCTTTCTTT | CASSSRDRNTEAFF
TRBJ1-2 | TRBV28 | TRBD1 | NA | TGTGCCAGCAGGGCCCCAGGAGGGGGCGATGCCTATGGCTACACCTTC | CASRAPGGGDAYGYTF
TRBJ2-3 | TRBV18 | NA | NA | TGTGCCAGCTCACCGATTAGCACAGATACGCAGTATTTT | CASSPISTDTQYF
TRBJ1-1 | TRBV15 | NA | NA | TGTGCCACCAGCAGAAGACAGGCGAACACTGAAGCTTTCTTT | CATSRRQANTEAFF
TRBJ2-5 | TRBV5-1 | TRBD1 | NA | TGCGCCAGCAGCCCCCATGACAGGGTGGAGACCCAGTACTTC | CASSPHDRVETQYF
TRBJ1-4 | TRBV7-9 | NA | NA | TGTGCCAGCAGCTTAGTTCGTGAAAAACTGTTTTTT | CASSLVREKLFF
TRBJ2-2 | TRBV5-1 | NA | NA | TGCGCCAGCAATAACCGGGGCGGGGAGCTGTTTTTT | CASNNRGGELFF
TRBJ1-2 | TRBV27 | TRBD1 | NA | TGTGCCAGCAGTCCTCGACAGGGAAGTGTAGCGGGCTACACCTTC | CASSPRQGSVAGYTF
TRBJ2-1 | TRBV28 | NA | NA | TGTGCCAGCAGTTCTCCCATCGTTTACAATGAGCAGTTCTTC | CASSSPIVYNEQFF
TRBJ2-2 | TRBV3-1/TRBV3-2 | NA | NA | TGTGCCAGCAGCCTTTGGACTGCGAACACCGGGGAGCTGTTTTTT | CASSLWTANTGELFF
TRBJ1-5 | TRBV15 | TRBD1 | once | TGTGCCACCAGCGGGACAGGAGAACAGCCCCAGCATTTT | CATSGTGEQPQHF
TRBJ1-4 | TRBV11-2 | NA | NA | TGTGCCAGCAGCTTAGTCGGGGGCCGGGCTAATGAAAAACTGTTTTTT | CASSLVGGRANEKLFF
TRBJ2-5 | TRBV7-2 | NA | NA | TGTGCCAGCAGCCCACCGGGGGGCCGTCGAAAGACCCAGTACTTC | CASSPPGGRRKTQYF
TRBJ2-3 | TRBV30 | NA | NA | TGTGCCTGGAGTGTACCCGCTAGCACAGATACGCAGTATTTT | CAWSVPASTDTQYF
TRBJ1-1 | TRBV2 | NA | NA | TGTGCCAGCATAAACCCGCAGGCGTGGGCTGAAGCTTTCTTT | CASINPQAWAEAFF
TRBJ2-1 | TRBV19 | NA | once | TGTGCCAGTAGTAAAAATGAGCAGTTCTTC | CASSKNEQFF
TRBJ1-5 | TRBV11-2 | NA | once | TGTGCCAGCAGCTTAAGTCCGACGGGGAATCAGCCCCAGCATTTT | CASSLSPTGNQPQHF
TRBJ2-2 | TRBV3-1/TRBV3-2 | NA | medium-sized | TGTGCCAGCCAGAGGGAATACACCGGGGAGCTGTTTTTT | CASQREYTGELFF
TRBJ2-7 | TRBV7-8 | NA | NA | TGTGCCACCTCAATCCGGGACCGGATCTACGAGCAGTACTTC | CATSIRDRIYEQYF
TRBJ1-5 | TRBV19 | TRBD1 | NA | TGTGCCAGTAGTATTGACAGGGGGTTTCAGCCCCAGCATTTT | CASSIDRGFQPQHF
TRBJ2-5 | TRBV4-3 | NA | once | TGCGCCAGCAGCCAAGATCATTGGGGCCTGGCGGCCCAGTACTTC | CASSQDHWGLAAQYF
TRBJ2-1 | TRBV5-6 | TRBD1 | NA | TGTGCCAGCAGCTCGGGGACAGGGAATGAGCAGTTCTTC | CASSSGTGNEQFF
TRBJ1-1 | TRBV6-1 | NA | once | TGTGCCAGCAGTGCTACTTGGGGAGGGGCCGGAACTGAAGCTTTCTTT | CASSATWGGAGTEAFF
TRBJ2-7 | TRBV5-1 | TRBD1 | NA | TGCGCCAGCAGGGCCATGACAGGGGGCTACGAGCAGTACTTC | CASRAMTGGYEQYF
TRBJ1-3 | TRBV7-2 | TRBD1 | NA | TGTGCCAGCAGTCGGACGGGACAGGGTTCTGGAAACACCATATATTTT | CASSRTGQGSGNTIYF
TRBJ1-6 | TRBV3-1/TRBV3-2 | NA | NA | TGTGCCAGCAGCCAAAACCCGGGACCCACTAAAACCCTCCACTTT | CASSQNPGPTKTLHF
TRBJ2-1 | TRBV6-4 | NA | NA | TGTGCCAGCAGTGACTCGAAATGGAGTGAGCAGTTCTTC | CASSDSKWSEQFF
TRBJ2-3 | TRBV6-5 | NA | NA | TGTGCCAGCAGCCAGGGGCCGGCAGATACGCAGTATTTT | CASSQGPADTQYF
TRBJ2-7 | TRBV5-5 | NA | NA | TGTGCCAGCAGCTTGGAACTAGGGCCTTACGAGCAGTACTTC | CASSLELGPYEQYF
TRBJ1-2 | TRBV5-6 | NA | NA | TGTGCCAGCAGCTTGGTCTCGGAGTATGGCTACACCTTC | CASSLVSEYGYTF
TRBJ2-2 | TRBV4-2 | TRBD2 | many | TGTGCCAGCAGCCAAGATCCTAGCGGGGGGGCCGGGGAGCTGTTTTTT | CASSQDPSGGAGELFF
TRBJ1-1 | TRBV19 | NA | NA | TGTGCCAGTAGTATTCTTACATCGGGTCCCCTGGACACTGAAGCTTTCTTT | CASSILTSGPLDTEAFF
TRBJ1-4 | TRBV7-9 | TRBD1 | NA | TGTGCCAGCAGCTTTAGGACAGGGTTCGAAAAACTGTTTTTT | CASSFRTGFEKLFF
TRBJ1-1 | TRBV12-3/TRBV12-4 | TRBD1 | NA | TGTGCCAGCAGGGGGGACGACAGGGTATGGGCTTTCTTT | CASRGDDRVWAFF
TRBJ2-7 | TRBV6-5 | TRBD1 | NA | TGTGCCAGCAGTCTGGGACAGGGATGGGGCGAGCAGTACTTC | CASSLGQGWGEQYF
TRBJ1-1 | TRBV9 | TRBD1 | NA | TGTGCCAGCAGCGCCCCCCGGGACAGGGGACGTGACACTGAAGCTTTCTTT | CASSAPRDRGRDTEAFF